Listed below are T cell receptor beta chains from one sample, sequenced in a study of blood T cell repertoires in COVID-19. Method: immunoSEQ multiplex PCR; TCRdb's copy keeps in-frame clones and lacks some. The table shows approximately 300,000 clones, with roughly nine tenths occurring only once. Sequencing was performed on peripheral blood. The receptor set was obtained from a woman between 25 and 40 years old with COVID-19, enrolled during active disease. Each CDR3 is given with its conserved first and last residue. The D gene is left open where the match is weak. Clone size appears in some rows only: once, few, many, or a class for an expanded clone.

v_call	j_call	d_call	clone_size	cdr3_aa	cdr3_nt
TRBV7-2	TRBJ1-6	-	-	CASSPRGSPLHF	TGTGCCAGCAGCCCCCGGGGATCACCCCTCCACTTT
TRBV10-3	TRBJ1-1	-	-	CAISVSVSNTEAFF	TGTGCCATCAGTGTATCGGTTTCGAACACTGAAGCTTTCTTT
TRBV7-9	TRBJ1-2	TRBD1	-	CASSLGRGQPFYGYTF	TGTGCCAGCAGCTTAGGCAGGGGACAGCCATTCTATGGCTACACCTTC
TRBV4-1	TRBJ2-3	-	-	CASSPDAEAGTDTQYF	TGCGCCAGCAGCCCCGACGCAGAGGCTGGCACAGATACGCAGTATTTT
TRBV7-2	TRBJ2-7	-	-	CASSPEPGAVYEQYF	TGTGCCAGCAGCCCAGAACCAGGGGCTGTCTACGAGCAGTACTTC
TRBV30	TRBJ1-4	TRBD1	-	CAWGTGSEKLFF	TGTGCCTGGGGGACAGGGTCGGAAAAACTGTTTTTT
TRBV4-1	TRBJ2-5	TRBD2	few	CASSPPGLAGSGETQYF	TGCGCCAGCAGCCCACCGGGACTAGCGGGGTCAGGAGAGACCCAGTACTTC
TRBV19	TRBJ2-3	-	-	CASSTPPRTSIFASTDTQYF	TGTGCCAGTAGTACCCCCCCCCGGACATCTATTTTTGCTAGCACAGATACGCAGTATTTT
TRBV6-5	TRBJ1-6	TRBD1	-	CASSSLGQGRSPLHF	TGTGCCAGCAGTTCACTGGGACAGGGGAGGTCACCCCTCCACTTT
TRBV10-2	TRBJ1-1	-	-	CASRQGWEAFF	TGCGCCAGCAGACAGGGCTGGGAAGCTTTCTTT
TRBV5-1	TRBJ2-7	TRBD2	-	CASSFLSGNSYEQYF	TGCGCCAGCAGCTTTCTTAGCGGGAACTCCTACGAGCAGTACTTC
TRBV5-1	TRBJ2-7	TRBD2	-	CASSLSSGVEQYF	TGCGCCAGCAGCTTGAGTAGCGGGGTCGAGCAGTACTTC
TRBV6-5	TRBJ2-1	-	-	CASSYGTRYNEQFF	TGTGCCAGCAGTTACGGGACACGTTACAATGAGCAGTTCTTC
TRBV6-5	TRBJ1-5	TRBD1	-	CASRTGAGNQPQHF	TGTGCCAGCAGAACAGGGGCAGGCAATCAGCCCCAGCATTTT
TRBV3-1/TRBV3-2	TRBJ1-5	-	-	CASSLGAQGNQPQHF	TGTGCCAGCAGTCTAGGGGCCCAGGGGAATCAGCCCCAGCATTTT
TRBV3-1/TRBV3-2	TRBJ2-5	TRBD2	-	CASSQDLGLAGGQETQYF	TGTGCCAGCAGCCAAGATTTAGGACTAGCGGGGGGGCAAGAGACCCAGTACTTC
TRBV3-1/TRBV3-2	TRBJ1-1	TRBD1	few	CASSHRTATGEAFF	TGTGCCAGCAGCCATCGGACTGCGACAGGGGAAGCTTTCTTT
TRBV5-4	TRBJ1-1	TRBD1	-	CASSLIQGSWSTEAFF	TGTGCCAGCAGCTTGATACAGGGGTCATGGAGCACTGAAGCTTTCTTT
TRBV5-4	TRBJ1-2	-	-	CASSRGGYYGYTF	TGTGCCAGCAGCAGGGGTGGGTACTATGGCTACACCTTC
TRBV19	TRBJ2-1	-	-	CASSFGGQYNEQFF	TGTGCCAGTAGTTTCGGGGGGCAGTACAATGAGCAGTTCTTC
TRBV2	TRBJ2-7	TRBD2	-	CASKPRTLLGLAGDEQYF	TGTGCCAGCAAGCCCCGAACGTTATTGGGACTAGCGGGGGACGAGCAGTACTTC
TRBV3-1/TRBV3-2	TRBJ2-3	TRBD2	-	CASSQAGLAGNTQYF	TGTGCCAGCAGCCAAGCGGGACTAGCGGGGAATACGCAGTATTTT
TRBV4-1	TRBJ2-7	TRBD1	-	CASSQDLPGQGIGEQYF	TGCGCCAGCAGCCAAGATCTCCCGGGACAGGGGATTGGCGAGCAGTACTTC
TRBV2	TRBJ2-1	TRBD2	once	CASRRLAVNEQFF	TGTGCCAGCAGGAGACTAGCGGTGAATGAGCAGTTCTTC
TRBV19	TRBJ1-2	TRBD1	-	CASSRTGGFNYGYTF	TGTGCCAGTAGTCGGACAGGGGGCTTTAACTATGGCTACACCTTC
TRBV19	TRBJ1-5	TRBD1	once	CASSIRQGGQPQHF	TGTGCCAGTAGTATAAGGCAGGGGGGCCAGCCCCAGCATTTT
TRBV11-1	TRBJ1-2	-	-	CASSPDRYYGYTF	TGTGCCAGCAGCCCCGACAGATACTATGGCTACACCTTC
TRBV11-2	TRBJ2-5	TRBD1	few	CASSFGRDRVQETQYF	TGTGCCAGCAGCTTTGGTCGGGACAGGGTCCAAGAGACCCAGTACTTC
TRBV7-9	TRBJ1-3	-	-	CASSSKTGNPGNTIYF	TGTGCCAGCAGCTCAAAAACAGGGAACCCTGGAAACACCATATATTTT
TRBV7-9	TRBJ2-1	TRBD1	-	CASLLFGAGGSNEQFF	TGTGCCAGCCTCCTCTTCGGGGCAGGGGGTTCGAATGAGCAGTTCTTC
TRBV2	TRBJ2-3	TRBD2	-	CASSSGGITDTQYF	TGTGCCAGCTCTAGCGGGGGGATTACAGATACGCAGTATTTT
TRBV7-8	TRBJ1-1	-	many	CASSLVGVTEAFF	TGTGCCAGCAGCTTAGTAGGGGTCACTGAAGCTTTCTTT
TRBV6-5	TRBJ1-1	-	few	CASSRGVNTEAFF	TGTGCCAGCAGCCGCGGGGTGAACACTGAAGCTTTCTTT
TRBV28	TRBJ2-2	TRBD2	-	CASSLPGGLAAGELFF	TGTGCCAGCAGTTTACCCGGAGGACTAGCGGCCGGGGAGCTGTTTTTT
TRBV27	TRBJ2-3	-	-	CASSTFRDRWGGDTQYF	TGTGCCAGCAGCACTTTCCGGGACAGGTGGGGGGGAGATACGCAGTATTTT
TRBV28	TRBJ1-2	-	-	CASSHTYRVLDYGYTF	TGTGCCAGCAGTCACACATACAGGGTTTTGGACTATGGCTACACCTTC
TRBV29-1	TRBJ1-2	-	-	CSVMDRIAGYTF	TGCAGCGTTATGGACAGAATCGCCGGCTACACCTTC
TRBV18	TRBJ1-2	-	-	CASSRAGLNYGYTF	TGTGCCAGCTCACGGGCAGGACTTAACTATGGCTACACCTTC
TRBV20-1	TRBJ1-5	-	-	CSASRGNQPQHF	TGCAGTGCTAGTAGGGGGAATCAGCCCCAGCATTTT
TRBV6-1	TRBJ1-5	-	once	CASSEWRNQPQHF	TGTGCCAGCAGTGAATGGCGCAATCAGCCCCAGCATTTT
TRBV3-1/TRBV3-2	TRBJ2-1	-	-	CASSQDRRRGNEQFF	TGTGCCAGCAGCCAAGATCGGCGAAGGGGTAATGAGCAGTTCTTC